The present entry profiles one T cell receptor (beta chain) with its context. Trimming removed 1 base from V and 0 bases from J; junction bases left unmatched: 7. The CDR3 runs 18 residues. CDR1 and CDR2 from the germline V gene are SGHTA and FQGTGA. The data are from a study of blood T cell repertoires in COVID-19. Study-level background: Nucleic acid was either cDNA or gDNA, and it came from T cells, B-cell-depleted T cells, or PBMCs.

The authors' processing: Estimation of nucleated cell counts was performed using reference gene primer amplification. The assay was immunoSEQ multiplex PCR, and TCRdb's table has in-frame clones only and misses some. The V and J calls and clone size are taken from that table; D and trimming were inferred from the DNA. This sample has 200,000 or so clones, with 79% found just once. This TCR was sampled from a man in his sixties with active or convalescent COVID-19. V and J are TRBV7-3 and TRBJ2-1; the match to TRBD2 covers 9 bases. The specimen was peripheral blood. The DNA of the CDR3 is TGTGCCAGCAGCTTAAGAGTGGCGGGAGGGATCTCCTACAATGAGCAGTTCTTC. Translating it yields CASSLRVAGGISYNEQFF.